This T cell receptor (beta chain) comes out of a study of control samples from healthy donors and cancer patients. Data came from immunoSEQ multiplex PCR; TCRdb stores just in-frame clones and leaves some out. The repertoire holds around 150,000 clones, with roughly 95% as singletons. Germline assignment: CDR1 KGHDR and CDR2 SFDVKD. With 4 bases removed from V and 1 base from J, the gap between germline ends came to 1 base. CDR3 length equals 12 residues. This receptor was taken from a woman aged 30 to 39 in good health. Sequencing used blood. This chain joins TRBV24-1 and TRBJ2-1, with D uncertain. CDR3 residues: CATSESYNEQFF. The CDR3 nucleotides are TGTGCCACCAGTGAGTCCTACAATGAGCAGTTCTTC.